This T cell receptor (beta chain) was sequenced for a study of cytomegalovirus exposure and HLA in healthy donors. Assay: immunoSEQ multiplex PCR; the TCRdb copy retains only in-frame clones and omits some. The sample records over 85,000 clones, roughly nine tenths being singletons. Looked up from germline, CDR1 is MDHEN and CDR2 is SYDVKM. J was trimmed by 3 bases and V by 4 bases; bases with no gene match: 9. The CDR3 consists of 16 residues. In the case of this clone: The antigen remains unidentified.

Findings and limits, study-wide: The listing of roughly 160 TCR beta chains classed them as cytomegalovirus-associated. Three CMV-associated chains were confirmed in vitro to be specific for CMV antigens. Some public TCRs appeared in many individuals, while most sequences were rare.

Donors were drawn from the approximately 120-subject validation cohort, separate from the approximately 700-subject first cohort. The rearrangement uses TRBV28 and TRBJ2-3, with 8 bases identical to TRBD1. Specimen: PBMCs. The TCR was taken from a woman aged 18-35 years in good health and CMV-seronegative. CDR3 in DNA: TGTGCCAGCAGTTCCCCAGGGGGCGGAAGGACAGATACGCAGTATTTT. Translated, it gives CASSSPGGGRTDTQYF.